This passage covers 20 T cell receptor beta chains from one sample sequenced in a study of early T cells in non-severe SARS-CoV-2 infection. TCRdb fed the 5' RACE reads into MiXCR, producing one record per CDR3 protein. The data contain tens of thousands of distinct CDR3 sequences, about an eighth of them singletons. The sample here was whole blood, taken at baseline. The receptors come from an adult who was a healthcare worker with PCR-confirmed SARS-CoV-2 infection or an uninfected control (not recorded which).

The J gene is TRBJ2-3, the V gene TRBV12-3 or TRBV12-4, with 7 bases aligning to TRBD2. With 6 bases clipped from V and 2 bases from J, the junction kept 5 bases outside the gene matches. This CDR3 has 14 amino acids. The CDR3 spells CASSRLAPTDTQYF. The CDR3 DNA follows: TGTGCCAGCAGCAGACTAGCACCCACAGATACGCAGTATTTT.

The count of this clonotype is one. A read error may explain this, as a much larger clone is one base away. V and J are TRBV7-9 and TRBJ2-7, with D tentatively TRBD2 (6 bases). CDR3 length: 12 amino acids. Germline V gene lookup returns CDR1 SEHNR and CDR2 FQNEAQ (reference sequence). The CDR3 coding sequence is TGTGTCAGCAGCCAGAGGGGAGGTGAGCAGTACTTC. Translated, it gives CVSSQRGGEQYF. The whole variable domain, remainder taken from reference TRBV7-9 and TRBJ2-7, is DTGVSQNPRHKITKRGQNVTFRCDPISEHNRLYWYRQTLGQGPEFLTYFQNEAQLEKSRLLSDRFSAERPKGSFSTLEIQRTEQGDSAMYLCVSSQRGGEQYFGPGTRLTVT.

This clonotype was recorded many times. The chain is built from TRBV2 and TRBJ2-1; D unresolved. V gave up 4 bases and J gave up 4 bases, with 5 bases separating them. The CDR3 covers 12 residues. Germline values: CDR1 SNHLY, CDR2 FYNNEI. This CDR3 is CASSVRYNEQFF. The CDR3 DNA reads TGTGCCAGCAGTGTGAGGTACAATGAGCAGTTCTTC.

This clonotype turned up a few times. This chain uses TRBV7-8 with TRBJ2-2; D is possibly TRBD1 or TRBD2 (7 bases each). The germline V and J ends were trimmed by 4 bases and 4 bases, with 25 bases remaining between them. The germline V gene encodes CDR1 SGHVS and CDR2 FQNEAQ. The CDR3 is 19 amino acids. The CDR3 is CASSSRGSGTLFGTGELFF. CDR3 nucleotides: TGTGCCAGCAGCTCCAGGGGGAGCGGGACTTTGTTTGGCACCGGGGAGCTGTTTTTT.

There are many counts of this clonotype. The chain combines TRBV24-1 with TRBJ2-3; TRBD1 matches at 8 bases. The V gene end was trimmed by 4 bases and the J gene end by 5 bases; junction bases not matched to a gene: 7. Germline CDR1 reads KGHDR; CDR2 reads SFDVKD. This CDR3 contains 15 residues. The DNA of the CDR3 is TGTGCCACCAGTGACCATGGACAGGGCAGAGATACGCAGTATTTT. Translating gives CATSDHGQGRDTQYF.

The CDR3 region is CASSPGGNNNEQFF. The CDR3, as DNA: TGTGCCAGCTCACCAGGCGGGAACAACAATGAGCAGTTCTTC. V gene TRBV18 combines with J gene TRBJ2-1; D is perhaps TRBD2 (6 bases). This CDR3 contains 14 residues. Germline V gives CDR1 KGHSH, CDR2 LQKENI. Trimming took off 2 bases at V and 5 bases at J, with 10 bases between the two ends. The whole variable domain, remainder taken from reference TRBV18 and TRBJ2-1, is NAGVMQNPRHLVRRRGQEARLRCSPMKGHSHVYWYRQLPEEGLKFMVYLQKENIIDESGMPKERFSAEFPKEGPSILRIQQVVRGDSAAYFCASSPGGNNNEQFFGPGTRLTVL.

This chain uses TRBV11-1 with TRBJ2-4; TRBD1 might be the D (6 bases). CDR1 is SGHAT and CDR2 is FQDESV in the germline V gene (reference sequence). V gave up 4 bases and J gave up 7 bases, with 14 bases separating them. This CDR3 contains 14 residues. The CDR3 sequence is CASSSRTEGNIQYF. CDR3 DNA: TGTGCCAGCAGCTCAAGGACAGAGGGGAACATTCAGTACTTC. Full variable domain (missing parts from reference TRBV11-1 and TRBJ2-4): EAEVAQSPRYKITEKSQAVAFWCDPISGHATLYWYRQILGQGPELLVQFQDESVVDDSQLPKDRFSAERLKGVDSTLKIQPAELGDSAMYLCASSSRTEGNIQYFGAGTRLSVL.

The chain recombines TRBV7-3 with TRBJ2-7; D is possibly TRBD2 (5 bases). The V and J ends lost 1 base and 0 bases respectively, with 10 bases between them. The CDR3 length is 15 residues. The germline CDR1 and CDR2 sequences are SGHTA and FQGTGA. The chain's CDR3 is CASSLNSGSSYEQYF. DNA for the CDR3: TGTGCCAGCAGCTTAAACTCGGGAAGCTCCTACGAGCAGTACTTC.

The V and J genes are TRBV20-1 and TRBJ2-7; 10 bases fit TRBD1. Germline CDR1 is DFQATT and CDR2 is SNEGSKA (reference sequence). There are 15 residues in the CDR3. Trimming took 6 bases from V and 7 from J; bases not matched to a gene: 15. CDR3 DNA sequence: TGCAGTGCCCCGTTTGCCCGGGACAGGGGAGGAGAGCAGTACTTC. This sequence encodes CSAPFARDRGGEQYF.

This clonotype was observed many times. The chain links TRBV23-1 to TRBJ1-1; D is ambiguous. TRBV23-1 is known as an ORF, though its function is uncertain. The V end lost 0 bases, the J end lost 0 bases, and 8 bases lay between the germline ends. This CDR3 region has 15 residues. CDR3 sequence: CASSQSGFLNTEAFF. The DNA of the CDR3 is TGCGCCAGCAGTCAATCGGGGTTCCTGAACACTGAAGCTTTCTTT.

This clonotype was seen more than once but under ten times. This rearrangement joins TRBV7-2 to TRBJ2-6, with 11 bases lining up with TRBD2. The germline gives CDR1 SGHTA, CDR2 FQGNSA. Germline trimming cut 6 bases from V and 3 bases from J; bases unmatched to any gene: 7. This CDR3 is built from 17 residues. The CDR3: CASSVLAGGLGANVLTF. The CDR3 region has the DNA TGTGCCAGCAGTGTGCTAGCGGGAGGTCTTGGGGCCAACGTCCTGACTTTC.

This clonotype turned up a few times. The chain recombines TRBV5-1 with TRBJ2-1; 10 bases are shared with TRBD2. Trimming at V came to 4 bases and at J to 4 bases, leaving 5 bases not matched to a gene. Per germline, CDR1 SGHRS and CDR2 YFSETQ. The CDR3 extends over 15 amino acids. CDR3 residues: CASSGGTSEYNEQFF. CDR3 coding DNA: TGCGCCAGCAGCGGAGGGACTAGCGAGTACAATGAGCAGTTCTTC.

This chain links TRBV5-1 with TRBJ1-1; perhaps TRBD1 as D (6 bases). Germline loops: CDR1 SGHRS, CDR2 YFSETQ. V shed 4 bases and J shed 0 bases, with 13 bases lying between them. The CDR3 extends over 15 amino acids. CDR3 region: CASSADRNMNTEAFF. The CDR3 nucleotides read TGCGCCAGCAGCGCTGACAGGAACATGAACACTGAAGCTTTCTTT.

Only a few counts were recorded for this clonotype. The chain has TRBV20-1 and TRBJ2-3, with 10 bases aligning to TRBD2. Trimming took 0 bases from V and 7 from J; bases not matched to a gene: 13. Germline V gives CDR1 DFQATT, CDR2 SNEGSKA (reference sequence). The CDR3 runs to 17 residues. DNA for the CDR3: TGCAGTGCTAGAGACAACCCCACTAGCGGGAACGTATATACGCAGTATTTT. This gives the protein CSARDNPTSGNVYTQYF.

The rearrangement uses TRBV20-1 and TRBJ2-2; TRBD2 matches at 8 bases. Trimming cost V 0 bases and J 3 bases; bases outside gene matches: 6. This CDR3 is 16 amino acids long. Germline CDR1 DFQATT, CDR2 SNEGSKA (reference sequence). The CDR3 protein is CSARDLRGGHTGELFF. CDR3 in DNA: TGCAGTGCTAGAGATCTTCGGGGGGGCCACACCGGGGAGCTGTTTTTT.

CDR3 region: CASSPGRLNSYEQYF. As DNA, the CDR3 is TGCGCCAGCAGCCCGGGACGGCTAAACTCCTACGAGCAGTACTTC. The J gene is TRBJ2-7, the V gene TRBV5-1; either TRBD1 or TRBD2 may fit D (5 bases each). The V gene lost 4 bases and the J gene lost 0 bases, with 14 bases spanning the gap. Germline CDR1 is SGHRS and CDR2 is YFSETQ. This CDR3 comprises 15 residues.

The chain recombines TRBV7-9 with TRBJ2-1; D might be TRBD1 or TRBD2, each matching 5 bases. Germline CDR1 SEHNR, CDR2 FQNEAQ (reference sequence). Trimming removed 3 bases at V and 4 bases at J, with 16 bases between. The CDR3 has 16 residues. The CDR3: CASSFFSGPNYNEQFF. In nucleotides, the CDR3 is TGTGCCAGCAGCTTTTTTTCGGGACCAAATTACAATGAGCAGTTCTTC.

This clonotype was seen a few times. This chain joins TRBV12-3 or TRBV12-4 and TRBJ2-4, with D possibly matching TRBD2 (6 bases). V was trimmed by 4 bases and J by 5 bases, leaving 12 bases between them. This CDR3 is 14 amino acids long. CDR3 DNA: TGTGCCAGCAGTTCCGCCGGGACTCAAAACATTCAGTACTTC. Its translation: CASSSAGTQNIQYF.

This chain connects TRBV2 to TRBJ2-7; D ambiguous. CDR3 length: 12 residues. Trimming pared 6 bases from V and 0 bases from J, leaving 6 bases between. CDR1 SNHLY and CDR2 FYNNEI come from the germline V gene. Here the CDR3 reads CASRDDSYEQYF. The CDR3 nucleotides are TGTGCCAGCAGAGATGACTCCTACGAGCAGTACTTC.

This clonotype was found many times. The V call is TRBV20-1, the J call TRBJ2-5, with D perhaps TRBD2 (6 bases). The germline gives CDR1 DFQATT, CDR2 SNEGSKA (reference sequence). Trimming pared 1 base from V and 1 base from J, leaving 10 bases between. The CDR3 runs 14 residues. CDR3 in amino acids: CSARAGVSQETQYF. DNA of the CDR3: TGCAGTGCTAGAGCGGGAGTCAGCCAAGAGACCCAGTACTTC.